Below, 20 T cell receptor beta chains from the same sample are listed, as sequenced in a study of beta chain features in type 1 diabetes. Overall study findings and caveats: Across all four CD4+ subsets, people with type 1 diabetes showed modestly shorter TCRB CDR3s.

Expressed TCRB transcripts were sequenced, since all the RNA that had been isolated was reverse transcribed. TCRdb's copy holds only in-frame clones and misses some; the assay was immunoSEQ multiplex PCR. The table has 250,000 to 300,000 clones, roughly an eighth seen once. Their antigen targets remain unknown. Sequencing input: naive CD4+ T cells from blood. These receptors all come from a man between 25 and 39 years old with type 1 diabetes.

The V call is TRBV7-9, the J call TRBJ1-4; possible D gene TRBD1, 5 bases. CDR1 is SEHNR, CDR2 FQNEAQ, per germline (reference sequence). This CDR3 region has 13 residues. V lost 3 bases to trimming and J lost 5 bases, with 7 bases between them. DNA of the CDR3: TGTGCCAGCAGCTTTGACAGCAATGAAAAACTGTTTTTT. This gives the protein CASSFDSNEKLFF. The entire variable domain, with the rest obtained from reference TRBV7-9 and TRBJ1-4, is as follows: DTGVSQNPRHKITKRGQNVTFRCDPISEHNRLYWYRQTLGQGPEFLTYFQNEAQLEKSRLLSDRFSAERPKGSFSTLEIQRTEQGDSAMYLCASSFDSNEKLFFGSGTQLSVL.

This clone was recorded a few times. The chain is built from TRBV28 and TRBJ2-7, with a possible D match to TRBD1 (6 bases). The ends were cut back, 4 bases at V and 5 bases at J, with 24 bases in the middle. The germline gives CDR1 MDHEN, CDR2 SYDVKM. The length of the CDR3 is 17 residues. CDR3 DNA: TGTGCCAGCAGTTCCCTCCAGGGGTTCAGTCCGGGCGACGAGCAGTACTTC. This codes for CASSSLQGFSPGDEQYF.

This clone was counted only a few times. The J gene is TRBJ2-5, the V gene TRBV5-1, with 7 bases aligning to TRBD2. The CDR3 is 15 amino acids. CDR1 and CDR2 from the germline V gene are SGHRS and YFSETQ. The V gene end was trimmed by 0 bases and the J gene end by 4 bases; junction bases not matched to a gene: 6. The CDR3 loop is CASSLVAGAAETQYF. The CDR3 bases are TGCGCCAGCAGCTTGGTTGCGGGAGCAGCAGAGACCCAGTACTTC.

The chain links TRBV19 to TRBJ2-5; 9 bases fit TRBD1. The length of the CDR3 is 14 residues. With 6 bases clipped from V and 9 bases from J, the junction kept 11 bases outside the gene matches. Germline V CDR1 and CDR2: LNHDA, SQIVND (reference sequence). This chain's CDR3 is CASSASGQGLSQYF. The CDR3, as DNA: TGTGCCAGTAGCGCATCGGGACAGGGTTTGTCCCAGTACTTC.

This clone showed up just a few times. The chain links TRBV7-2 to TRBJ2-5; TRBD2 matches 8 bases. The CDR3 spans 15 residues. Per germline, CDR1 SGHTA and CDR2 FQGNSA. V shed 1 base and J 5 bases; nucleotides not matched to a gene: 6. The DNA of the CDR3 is TGTGCCAGCAGCTTAGGTTTTCTAGCGGGCGAGACCCAGTACTTC. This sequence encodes CASSLGFLAGETQYF.

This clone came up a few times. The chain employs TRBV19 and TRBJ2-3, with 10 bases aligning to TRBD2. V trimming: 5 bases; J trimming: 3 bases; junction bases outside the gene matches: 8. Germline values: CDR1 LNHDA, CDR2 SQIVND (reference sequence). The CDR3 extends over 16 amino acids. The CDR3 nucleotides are TGTGCCAGTAGTCGAAGGACTAGCGGATTAACAGATACGCAGTATTTT. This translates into CASSRRTSGLTDTQYF.

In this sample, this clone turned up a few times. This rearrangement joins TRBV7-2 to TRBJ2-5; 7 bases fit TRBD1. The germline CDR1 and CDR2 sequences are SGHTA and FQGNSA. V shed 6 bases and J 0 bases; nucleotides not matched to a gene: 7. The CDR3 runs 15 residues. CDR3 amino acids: CASSPRDSNQETQYF. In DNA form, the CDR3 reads TGTGCCAGCAGTCCCCGGGACAGCAACCAAGAGACCCAGTACTTC. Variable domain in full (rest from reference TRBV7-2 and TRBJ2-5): GAGVSQSPSNKVTEKGKDVELRCDPISGHTALYWYRQSLGQGLEFLIYFQGNSAPDKSGLPSDRFSAERTGGSVSTLTIQRTQQEDSAVYLCASSPRDSNQETQYFGPGTRLLVL.

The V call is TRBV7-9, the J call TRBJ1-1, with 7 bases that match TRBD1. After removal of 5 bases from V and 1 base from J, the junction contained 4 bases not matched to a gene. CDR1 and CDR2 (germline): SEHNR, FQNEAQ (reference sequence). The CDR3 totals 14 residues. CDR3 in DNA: TGTGCCAGCAGCCCTAGACAGGGGAACACTGAAGCTTTCTTT. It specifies CASSPRQGNTEAFF.

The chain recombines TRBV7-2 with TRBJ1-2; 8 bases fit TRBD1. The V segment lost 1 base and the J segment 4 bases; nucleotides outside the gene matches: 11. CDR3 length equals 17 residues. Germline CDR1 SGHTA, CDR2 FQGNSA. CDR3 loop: CASSLVGRAGGGYGYTF. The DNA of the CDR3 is TGTGCCAGCAGCTTAGTGGGCAGGGCAGGGGGCGGCTATGGCTACACCTTC.

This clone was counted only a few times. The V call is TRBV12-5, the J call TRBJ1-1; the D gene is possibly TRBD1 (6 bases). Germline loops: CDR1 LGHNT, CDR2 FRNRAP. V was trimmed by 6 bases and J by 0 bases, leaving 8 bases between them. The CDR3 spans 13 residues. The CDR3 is CASGGQLNTEAFF. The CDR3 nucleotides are TGTGCTAGTGGCGGACAGCTGAACACTGAAGCTTTCTTT.

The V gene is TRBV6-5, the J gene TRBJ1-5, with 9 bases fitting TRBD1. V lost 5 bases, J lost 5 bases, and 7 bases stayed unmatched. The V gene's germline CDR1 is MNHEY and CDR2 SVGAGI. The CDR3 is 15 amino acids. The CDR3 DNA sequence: TGTGCCAGCAGTAAAATGGGACAGGGTCATCAGCCCCAGCATTTT. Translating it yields CASSKMGQGHQPQHF.

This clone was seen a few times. As DNA, the CDR3 is TGTGCCTGGAGTGGGGAGAGACAGGGTCCTCCCTATGGCTACACCTTC. Its translation is CAWSGERQGPPYGYTF. V and J are TRBV30 and TRBJ1-2, with 7 bases aligning to TRBD1. The V gene end was trimmed by 1 base and the J gene end by 4 bases; junction bases not matched to a gene: 12. The CDR3 has 16 residues. Germline CDR1 reads GTSNPN; CDR2 reads SVGIG (reference sequence).

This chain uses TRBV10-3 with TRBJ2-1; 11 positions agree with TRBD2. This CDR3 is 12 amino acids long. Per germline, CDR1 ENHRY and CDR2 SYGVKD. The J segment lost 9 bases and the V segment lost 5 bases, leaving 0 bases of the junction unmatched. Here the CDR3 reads CAISTSGGEQFF. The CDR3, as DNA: TGTGCCATCAGTACTAGCGGGGGTGAGCAGTTCTTC.

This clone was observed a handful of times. The CDR3 spells CSVYTGGLDEQFF. CDR3 nucleotide sequence: TGCAGCGTTTACACAGGGGGTCTCGATGAGCAGTTCTTC. V is TRBV29-1 and J is TRBJ2-1, with 8 bases lining up with TRBD1. Germline V gives CDR1 SQVTM, CDR2 ANQGSEA. Trimming at V came to 5 bases and at J to 8 bases, leaving 8 bases not matched to a gene. This CDR3 is built from 13 residues.

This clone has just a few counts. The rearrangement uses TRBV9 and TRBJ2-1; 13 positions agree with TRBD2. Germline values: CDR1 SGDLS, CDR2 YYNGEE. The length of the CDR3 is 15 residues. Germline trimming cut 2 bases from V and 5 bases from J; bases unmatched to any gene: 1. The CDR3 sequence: CASSVGTSGNNEQFF. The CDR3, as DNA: TGTGCCAGCAGCGTCGGGACTAGCGGGAACAATGAGCAGTTCTTC.

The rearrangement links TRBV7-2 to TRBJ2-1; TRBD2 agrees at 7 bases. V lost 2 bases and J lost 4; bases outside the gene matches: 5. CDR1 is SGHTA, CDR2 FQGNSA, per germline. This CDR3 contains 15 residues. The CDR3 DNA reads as TGTGCCAGCAGCTTATCCCCTAGCGGATACAATGAGCAGTTCTTC. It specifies CASSLSPSGYNEQFF. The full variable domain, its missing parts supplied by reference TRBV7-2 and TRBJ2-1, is GAGVSQSPSNKVTEKGKDVELRCDPISGHTALYWYRQSLGQGLEFLIYFQGNSAPDKSGLPSDRFSAERTGGSVSTLTIQRTQQEDSAVYLCASSLSPSGYNEQFFGPGTRLTVL.

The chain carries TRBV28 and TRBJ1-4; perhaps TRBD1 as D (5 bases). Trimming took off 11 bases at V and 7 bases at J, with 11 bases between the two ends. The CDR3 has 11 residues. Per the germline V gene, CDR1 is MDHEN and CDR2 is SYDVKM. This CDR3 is CAEGRGEKLFF. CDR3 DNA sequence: TGTGCCGAGGGGCGGGGTGAAAAACTGTTTTTT.

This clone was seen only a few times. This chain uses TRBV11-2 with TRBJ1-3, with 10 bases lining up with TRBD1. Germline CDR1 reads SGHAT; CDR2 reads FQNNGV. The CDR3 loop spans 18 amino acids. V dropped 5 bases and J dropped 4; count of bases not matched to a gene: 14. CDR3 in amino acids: CASSVRRQGAAKGNTIYF. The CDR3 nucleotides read TGTGCCAGCAGCGTCCGGCGACAGGGGGCTGCGAAAGGAAACACCATATATTTT.

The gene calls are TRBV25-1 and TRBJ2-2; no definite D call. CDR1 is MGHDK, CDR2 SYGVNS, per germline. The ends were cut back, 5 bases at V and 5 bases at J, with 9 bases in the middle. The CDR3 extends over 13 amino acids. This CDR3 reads CASSPRWTGELFF. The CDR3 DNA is TGTGCCAGCAGTCCCAGATGGACCGGGGAGCTGTTTTTT.

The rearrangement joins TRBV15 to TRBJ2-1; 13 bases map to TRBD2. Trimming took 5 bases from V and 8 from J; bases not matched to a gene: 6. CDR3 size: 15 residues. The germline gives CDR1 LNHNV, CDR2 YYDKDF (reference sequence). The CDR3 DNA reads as TGTGCCACCAGCCCTCGACTAGCGGGAGGAGATGAGCAGTTCTTC. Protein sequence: CATSPRLAGGDEQFF.